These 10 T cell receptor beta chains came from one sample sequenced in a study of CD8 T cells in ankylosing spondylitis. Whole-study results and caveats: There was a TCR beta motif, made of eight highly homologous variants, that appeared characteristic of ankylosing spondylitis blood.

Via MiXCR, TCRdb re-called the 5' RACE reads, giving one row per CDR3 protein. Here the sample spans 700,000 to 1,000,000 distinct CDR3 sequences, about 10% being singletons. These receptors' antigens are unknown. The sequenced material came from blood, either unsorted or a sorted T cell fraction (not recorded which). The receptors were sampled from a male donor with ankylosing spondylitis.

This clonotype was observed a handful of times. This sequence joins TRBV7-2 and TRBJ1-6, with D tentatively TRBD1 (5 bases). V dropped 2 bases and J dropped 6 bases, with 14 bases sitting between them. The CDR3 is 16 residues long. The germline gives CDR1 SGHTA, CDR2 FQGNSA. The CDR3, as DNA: TGTGCCAGCAGCTTAATGGCAGGGCAGGGTAATTCACCCCTCCACTTT. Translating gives CASSLMAGQGNSPLHF.

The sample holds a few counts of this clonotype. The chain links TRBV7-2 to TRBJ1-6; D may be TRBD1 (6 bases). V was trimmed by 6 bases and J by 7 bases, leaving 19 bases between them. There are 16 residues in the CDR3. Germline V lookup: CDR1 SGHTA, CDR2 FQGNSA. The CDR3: CASRFSRGQGNSPLHF. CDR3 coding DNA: TGTGCCAGCAGGTTCAGTCGTGGTCAGGGGAATTCACCCCTCCACTTT.

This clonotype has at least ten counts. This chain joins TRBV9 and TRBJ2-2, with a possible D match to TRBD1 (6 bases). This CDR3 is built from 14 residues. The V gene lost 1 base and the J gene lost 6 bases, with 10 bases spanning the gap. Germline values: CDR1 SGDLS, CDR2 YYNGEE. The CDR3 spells CASSVNRAAGELFF. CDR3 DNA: TGTGCCAGCAGCGTAAACAGGGCGGCCGGGGAGCTGTTTTTT.

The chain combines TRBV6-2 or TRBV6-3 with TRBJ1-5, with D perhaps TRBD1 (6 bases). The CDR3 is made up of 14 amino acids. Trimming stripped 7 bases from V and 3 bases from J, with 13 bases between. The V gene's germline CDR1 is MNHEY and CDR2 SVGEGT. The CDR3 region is CASNPRGFNQPQHF. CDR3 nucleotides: TGTGCCAGCAACCCCAGGGGCTTCAATCAGCCCCAGCATTTT.

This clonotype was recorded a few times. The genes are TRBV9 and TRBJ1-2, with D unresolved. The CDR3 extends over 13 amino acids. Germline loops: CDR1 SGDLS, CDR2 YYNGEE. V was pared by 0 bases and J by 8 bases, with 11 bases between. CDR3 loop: CASSVDWKRGYTF. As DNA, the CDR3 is TGTGCCAGCAGCGTAGACTGGAAAAGGGGCTACACCTTC.

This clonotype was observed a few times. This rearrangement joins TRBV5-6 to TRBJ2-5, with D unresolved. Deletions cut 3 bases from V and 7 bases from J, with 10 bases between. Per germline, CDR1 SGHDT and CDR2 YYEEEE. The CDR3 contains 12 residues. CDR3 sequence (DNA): TGTGCCAGCAGCTCACACGTAGGGACCCAGTACTTC. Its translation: CASSSHVGTQYF.

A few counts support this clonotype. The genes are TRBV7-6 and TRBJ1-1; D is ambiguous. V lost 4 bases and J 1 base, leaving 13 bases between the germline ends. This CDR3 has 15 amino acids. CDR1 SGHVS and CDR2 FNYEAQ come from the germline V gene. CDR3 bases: TGTGCCAGCAGCTCGATGGGGTTAAGGAACACTGAAGCTTTCTTT. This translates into CASSSMGLRNTEAFF.

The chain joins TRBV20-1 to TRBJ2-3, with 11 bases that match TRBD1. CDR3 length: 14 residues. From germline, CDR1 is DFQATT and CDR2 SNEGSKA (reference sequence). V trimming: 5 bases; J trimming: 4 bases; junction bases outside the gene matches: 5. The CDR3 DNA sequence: TGCAGTGCTGGACAGGGGGCAGGGTCAGATACGCAGTATTTT. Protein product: CSAGQGAGSDTQYF.

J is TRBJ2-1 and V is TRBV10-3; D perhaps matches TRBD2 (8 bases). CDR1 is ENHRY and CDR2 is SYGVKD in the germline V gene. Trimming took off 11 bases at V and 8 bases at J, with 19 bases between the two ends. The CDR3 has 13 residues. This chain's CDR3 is CALRDSGRDEQFF. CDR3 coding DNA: TGTGCCTTGAGGGACAGCGGGAGAGATGAGCAGTTCTTC.

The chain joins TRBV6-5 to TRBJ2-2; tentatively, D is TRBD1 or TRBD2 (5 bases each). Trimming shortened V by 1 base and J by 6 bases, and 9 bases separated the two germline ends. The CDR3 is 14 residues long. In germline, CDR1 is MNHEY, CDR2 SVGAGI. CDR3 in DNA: TGTGCCAGCAGTTACTGGGACCAGTCCGGGGAGCTGTTTTTT. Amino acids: CASSYWDQSGELFF.